The 16 T cell receptor beta chains below were found in one sample sequenced in a study of beta chain features in type 1 diabetes. The sequenced template was cDNA made from the entire isolated RNA. Generated by immunoSEQ multiplex PCR, the TCRdb table keeps only in-frame clones and is missing some. The sample holds roughly 150,000 clones, about 7.3% seen once. Sequencing used central memory CD4+ T cells from blood. Source of these receptors: a man in his late teens or twenties in good health.

CDR3 protein: CASSLEGTRLSYGYTF. The CDR3 coding sequence is TGCGCCAGCAGCTTGGAGGGGACACGGTTGTCCTATGGCTACACCTTC. The rearrangement joins TRBV5-1 to TRBJ1-2; D is possibly TRBD1 (6 bases). V was shortened by 0 bases and J by 4 bases, with 16 bases between the two germline ends. Germline lookup yields CDR1 SGHRS and CDR2 YFSETQ. The CDR3 runs to 16 residues.

This clone was counted between two and nine times. V is TRBV19 and J is TRBJ2-1, with D possibly being TRBD2 (6 bases). Germline CDR1 and CDR2: LNHDA and SQIVND (reference sequence). Trimming removed 6 bases at V and 0 bases at J, with 9 bases between. CDR3 length equals 14 residues. The chain's CDR3 is CASRASDSYNEQFF. The CDR3 DNA is TGTGCCAGTAGAGCTAGCGACTCCTACAATGAGCAGTTCTTC.

V usage is TRBV18 and J usage is TRBJ1-5; possibly TRBD1 for D (5 bases). The length of the CDR3 is 14 residues. Germline CDR1 and CDR2: KGHSH and LQKENI. V was clipped by 3 bases and J by 2 bases, with 8 bases between them. CDR3 region: CASSPPGGNQPQHF. CDR3 sequence (DNA): TGTGCCAGCTCACCTCCGGGGGGCAATCAGCCCCAGCATTTT.

The chain employs TRBV7-9 and TRBJ2-7; the match to TRBD1 covers 10 bases. The germline V gene encodes CDR1 SEHNR and CDR2 FQNEAQ (reference sequence). V lost 8 bases and J lost 3; bases outside the gene matches: 1. This CDR3 spans 12 amino acids. The CDR3, as DNA: TGTGCCAGCCGGGACAGGGGCTACGAGCAGTACTTC. Translating it yields CASRDRGYEQYF. Variable domain in full (rest from reference TRBV7-9 and TRBJ2-7): DTGVSQNPRHKITKRGQNVTFRCDPISEHNRLYWYRQTLGQGPEFLTYFQNEAQLEKSRLLSDRFSAERPKGSFSTLEIQRTEQGDSAMYLCASRDRGYEQYFGPGTRLTVT.

There are a few counts of this clone. The chain joins TRBV11-3 to TRBJ2-5, with 7 bases aligning to TRBD2. This CDR3 is 14 amino acids long. CDR1 and CDR2 from the germline V gene are SGHNT and YENEEA. The ends lost 5 bases at V and 5 bases at J; junction bases unmatched: 8. The CDR3 sequence is CASSLGAGVETQYF. The CDR3 DNA sequence: TGTGCCAGCAGCCTCGGGGCGGGAGTGGAGACCCAGTACTTC.

The chain couples TRBV15 to TRBJ2-5, with 8 bases identical to TRBD1. This CDR3 contains 14 residues. With 2 bases clipped from V and 5 bases from J, the junction kept 4 bases outside the gene matches. The germline V gene encodes CDR1 LNHNV and CDR2 YYDKDF (reference sequence). The CDR3 is CATSRQGARETQYF. Written as DNA, the CDR3 is TGTGCCACCAGCAGACAGGGGGCGAGGGAGACCCAGTACTTC.

The chain links TRBV28 to TRBJ1-4; D gene unclear. The germline V and J ends were trimmed by 5 bases and 5 bases, with 18 bases remaining between them. The CDR3 extends over 16 amino acids. Per germline, CDR1 MDHEN and CDR2 SYDVKM. The DNA for the CDR3 is TGTGCCAGCAGTCCCCAAACGGCAGGAGGGAATGAAAAACTGTTTTTT. Residues: CASSPQTAGGNEKLFF. Filled out from reference TRBV28 and TRBJ1-4, the complete variable domain reads DVKVTQSSRYLVKRTGEKVFLECVQDMDHENMFWYRQDPGLGLRLIYFSYDVKMKEKGDIPEGYSVSREKKERFSLILESASTNQTSMYLCASSPQTAGGNEKLFFGSGTQLSVL.

The rearrangement uses TRBV9 and TRBJ2-1; 7 nucleotides match TRBD2. Germline loops: CDR1 SGDLS, CDR2 YYNGEE. J was trimmed by 2 bases and V by 0 bases; bases with no gene match: 5. There are 16 residues in the CDR3. The CDR3 DNA reads TGTGCCAGCAGCGTAGGAGCCGGACTAGCCTACAATGAGCAGTTCTTC. Translated, it gives CASSVGAGLAYNEQFF.

This chain joins TRBV14 and TRBJ2-7; a weak D match, TRBD2 (6 bases). The V end lost 4 bases, the J end lost 4 bases, and 20 bases lay between the germline ends. The CDR3 extends over 16 amino acids. Germline CDR1 is SGHDN and CDR2 is FVKESK. CDR3 in amino acids: CASSPRISGPIYEQYF. The CDR3 DNA sequence: TGTGCCAGCAGCCCCAGGATAAGCGGGCCTATTTACGAGCAGTACTTC.

This clone has a handful of counts. The V call is TRBV7-3, the J call TRBJ1-1, with 9 bases fitting TRBD1. J gave up 2 bases and V 1 base, and 8 bases lay outside the gene matches. The germline V gene has CDR1 SGHTA and CDR2 FQGTGA. This CDR3 region has 17 residues. DNA of the CDR3: TGTGCCAGCAGCTTAAGAGGTGGGGACAGGGCTAACACTGAAGCTTTCTTT. It yields the protein CASSLRGGDRANTEAFF.

This chain joins TRBV7-9 and TRBJ1-4; 7 nucleotides align to TRBD1. CDR1 is SEHNR, CDR2 FQNEAQ, per germline (reference sequence). V shed 0 bases, J shed 10 bases, and the junction held 11 bases outside the gene matches. The CDR3 extends over 16 amino acids. The CDR3 sequence: CASSLAAPTGPRKLFF. CDR3 DNA: TGTGCCAGCAGCTTAGCGGCCCCGACAGGGCCCAGAAAACTGTTTTTT.

About this clone itself: Germline is not matched at one junction end, which may reflect a read error. The genes are TRBV5-4 and TRBJ2-7, with 7 bases matching TRBD2. Germline CDR1 and CDR2: SGHNT and YYREEE (reference sequence). The CDR3 totals 13 residues. CDR3 bases: TGTGCCAGCAGCTTGGCTAGCGGCGACCCCGCCTTCTTC. Amino acids: CASSLASGDPAFF.

This clone showed up many times. This chain links TRBV28 with TRBJ2-5, with D maybe TRBD2 (5 bases). The germline CDR1 and CDR2 sequences are MDHEN and SYDVKM. This CDR3 is built from 11 residues. Trimming pared 6 bases from V and 5 bases from J, leaving 7 bases between. The CDR3 loop is CASSGVETQYF. The CDR3 DNA sequence: TGTGCCAGCAGCGGGGTGGAGACCCAGTACTTC.

This clone was seen more than once but under ten times. The chain is built from TRBV7-9 and TRBJ2-1, with 7 positions matching TRBD1. V was clipped by 2 bases and J by 0 bases; unmatched bases: 1. This CDR3 is 15 amino acids long. CDR1 SEHNR and CDR2 FQNEAQ come from the germline V gene (reference sequence). The CDR3 protein is CASSLYRGSYNEQFF. In DNA, the CDR3 is TGTGCCAGCAGCTTATACAGGGGCTCCTACAATGAGCAGTTCTTC.

This clone was picked up a small number of times. CDR3 amino acids: CASSEYLTGGTGYTF. The CDR3, as DNA: TGTGCCAGCAGTGAATATTTGACAGGGGGAACTGGCTACACCTTC. The chain joins TRBV25-1 to TRBJ1-2; TRBD1 aligns across 9 bases. V was pared by 0 bases and J by 7 bases, with 6 bases of the junction left unmatched. Germline assignment: CDR1 MGHDK and CDR2 SYGVNS. The CDR3 is 15 amino acids.

This clone has at least ten counts. The chain recombines TRBV5-6 with TRBJ2-5; D is unresolved. The germline V and J ends were trimmed by 0 bases and 2 bases, with 8 bases remaining between them. The V gene's germline CDR1 is SGHDT and CDR2 YYEEEE. The CDR3 is 14 amino acids. Here the CDR3 reads CASSLGALQETQYF. The CDR3 nucleotides are TGTGCCAGCAGCTTGGGGGCCCTTCAAGAGACCCAGTACTTC. The full variable domain, its missing parts supplied by reference TRBV5-6 and TRBJ2-5, is DAGVTQSPTHLIKTRGQQVTLRCSPKSGHDTVSWYQQALGQGPQFIFQYYEEEERQRGNFPDRFSGHQFPNYSSELNVNALLLGDSALYLCASSLGALQETQYFGPGTRLLVL.